A single sample gave rise to the 10 T cell receptor beta chains below, sequenced in a study of T cells in Graves' hyperthyroidism and ophthalmopathy. RNA transcripts were the template for amplifying TCR beta CDR3 regions. First-round RT-PCR targeting the TCR CDR3 was performed with the HTBI primer set. TCRdb processed the multiplex PCR reads anew with MiXCR; each CDR3 protein has one entry. The sample has about 380,000 distinct CDR3 sequences; approximately 17% are singletons. The sample taken for sequencing was blood. Receptors originate from a man aged 18 to 30 with Graves' ophthalmopathy.

The chain is built from TRBV20-1 and TRBJ1-1, with D perhaps matching TRBD1 (5 bases). This CDR3 region has 15 residues. Trimming cost V 1 base and J 5 bases, with 17 bases left between them. The V gene's germline CDR1 is DFQATT and CDR2 SNEGSKA (reference sequence). Here the CDR3 DNA reads TGCAGTGCTAGAGGAGGTGCCGGGGGGGAGACTGAAGCTTTCTTT. It is translated as CSARGGAGGETEAFF.

This clonotype was detected ten times or more. V usage is TRBV11-2 and J usage is TRBJ1-2; D is uncertain. Germline V CDR1 and CDR2: SGHAT, FQNNGV. The CDR3 length is 12 residues. Deletions cut 0 bases from V and 8 bases from J, with 7 bases between. CDR3 bases: TGTGCCAGCAGCTTAGACGGGGTCGGCTACACCTTC. The encoded protein is CASSLDGVGYTF.

This clonotype was observed at least ten times. The chain uses TRBV7-2 and TRBJ2-7, with D tentatively TRBD1 (5 bases). This CDR3 has 13 amino acids. Trimming stripped 1 base from V and 3 bases from J, with 7 bases between. The germline V gene encodes CDR1 SGHTA and CDR2 FQGNSA. CDR3 bases: TGTGCCAGCAGCTTAGGACAGATCTACGAGCAGTACTTC. Translated: CASSLGQIYEQYF.

This clonotype was detected ten times or more. The rearrangement links TRBV2 to TRBJ1-5; no clear D gene. In germline, CDR1 is SNHLY, CDR2 FYNNEI. V lost 8 bases to trimming and J lost 0 bases, with 8 bases between them. The CDR3 is 13 residues long. The CDR3 DNA reads TGTGCCAGCCTACAGCATAGCAATCAGCCCCAGCATTTT. This encodes CASLQHSNQPQHF.

At least ten counts were recorded for this clonotype. The chain has TRBV14 and TRBJ1-1; D remains unclear. The CDR3 covers 12 residues. The germline V and J ends were trimmed by 4 bases and 6 bases, with 9 bases remaining between them. Looked up from germline, CDR1 is SGHDN and CDR2 is FVKESK. CDR3 nucleotides: TGTGCCAGCAGCCCCGATAGGTCTGAAGCTTTCTTT. This sequence encodes CASSPDRSEAFF. The full variable domain, completed using reference TRBV14 and TRBJ1-1, is EAGVTQFPSHSVIEKGQTVTLRCDPISGHDNLYWYRRVMGKEIKFLLHFVKESKQDESGMPNNRFLAERTGGTYSTLKVQPAELEDSGVYFCASSPDRSEAFFGQGTRLTVV.

This clonotype was seen a handful of times. CDR3 sequence: CASSLGTGQGYTF. The CDR3 coding sequence is TGTGCCAGCAGCCTCGGGACAGGGCAAGGCTACACCTTC. This sequence joins TRBV27 and TRBJ1-2, with 9 bases that match TRBD1. With 6 bases clipped from V and 8 bases from J, the junction kept 7 bases outside the gene matches. Germline CDR1 reads MNHEY; CDR2 reads SMNVEV (reference sequence). This CDR3 is 13 amino acids long.

This clonotype was recorded many times. DNA of the CDR3: TGCAGTGCTAGAGATTCGAGCGGATTCGCAGATACGCAGTATTTT. Translated, it gives CSARDSSGFADTQYF. This chain links TRBV20-1 with TRBJ2-3; possible D gene TRBD2, 5 bases. CDR3 length: 15 amino acids. CDR1 and CDR2 (germline): DFQATT, SNEGSKA (reference sequence). The V gene lost 0 bases and the J gene lost 4 bases, with 14 bases spanning the gap.

This clonotype was seen repeatedly, ten times or more. The chain recombines TRBV7-9 with TRBJ2-7; TRBD1 might be the D (7 bases). This CDR3 spans 14 amino acids. CDR1 is SEHNR and CDR2 is FQNEAQ in the germline V gene (reference sequence). Trimming pared 5 bases from V and 3 bases from J, leaving 14 bases between. The CDR3 DNA reads as TGTGCCAGCAGCCGGCGGGACAGCAACTACGAGCAGTACTTC. It encodes CASSRRDSNYEQYF.

J is TRBJ1-5 and V is TRBV5-6, with 8 bases identical to TRBD1. The germline V gene encodes CDR1 SGHDT and CDR2 YYEEEE. CDR3 length equals 14 residues. The J segment lost 8 bases and the V segment lost 4 bases, leaving 8 bases of the junction unmatched. CDR3 DNA sequence: TGTGCCAGCAGCCTCAGGGGGCTACCGAAGCCCCAGCATTTT. Translation gives CASSLRGLPKPQHF.

This clonotype has ten or more counts. The rearrangement uses TRBV5-1 and TRBJ1-5; D unclear. Trimming pared 6 bases from V and 4 bases from J, leaving 20 bases between. The CDR3 extends over 16 amino acids. Per the germline V gene, CDR1 is SGHRS and CDR2 is YFSETQ. In DNA, the CDR3 is TGCGCCAGCACCAATTTAGACTTGGGAATAAATCAGCCCCAGCATTTT. This gives the protein CASTNLDLGINQPQHF.